Listed below are T cell receptor beta chains from one sample, sequenced in a study of blood T cell repertoires in COVID-19. TCRdb keeps only in-frame clones here, not all; method: immunoSEQ multiplex PCR. Counted here are some 490,000 clones, over 75% occurring once; the ten biggest clones make up approximately 2.9%. The sequencing input was peripheral blood. The receptor source for this set is a human donor in a cohort sampled during active COVID-19. The CDR3 runs from the conserved cysteine through the conserved F or W. The order of the fields is J gene, D gene, V gene, clone size, CDR3 DNA, CDR3 protein. A D gene is named only where the DNA matches it firmly. Clone size is stated in some rows and not others, as once, few, many or a class when expanded.

TRBJ2-1	TRBD2	TRBV7-3	-	TGTGCCAGCAGCTTTGCTAGCGGAAGGAATGAGCAGTTCTTC	CASSFASGRNEQFF
TRBJ2-1	-	TRBV20-1	-	TGCAGTGCTCGCGCCGAGGAGTCGCAGTTCTTC	CSARAEESQFF
TRBJ1-3	-	TRBV18	-	TGTGCCAGCTCACCACCCCGGACAATCTCATGGAGCTCTGGAAACACCATATATTTT	CASSPPRTISWSSGNTIYF
TRBJ2-2	-	TRBV2	-	TGTGCCAGCAGTGTAAACAGACCGAACACCGGGGAGCTGTTTTTT	CASSVNRPNTGELFF
TRBJ1-5	TRBD1	TRBV18	-	TGTGCCAGCTCACCGGGACAGGGAGGGATTCAGCCCCAGCATTTT	CASSPGQGGIQPQHF
TRBJ1-1	-	TRBV28	few	TGTGCCAGCAGTTTAGGGGGGGCGCGGGGGACTGAAGCTTTCTTT	CASSLGGARGTEAFF
TRBJ2-1	TRBD2	TRBV7-2	-	TGTGCCAGCAGCTTATTCGGCGGACTAGGGAACAATGAGCAGTTCTTC	CASSLFGGLGNNEQFF
TRBJ2-3	-	TRBV9	-	TGTGCCAGCAGCGTCACTAGTTATACAGATACGCAGTATTTT	CASSVTSYTDTQYF
TRBJ2-1	TRBD1	TRBV13	-	TGTGCCAGCAGACCAACAGGGGATTCTCCCTACAATGAGCAGTTCTTC	CASRPTGDSPYNEQFF
TRBJ1-5	-	TRBV28	-	TGTGCCAGCAGTTTCTATATGTTCCCGACTGGGGGGGATAGCAATCAGCCCCAGCATTTT	CASSFYMFPTGGDSNQPQHF
TRBJ1-4	TRBD1	TRBV30	once	TGTGCCTGGGACAGGGGGTCAACTAATGAAAAACTGTTTTTT	CAWDRGSTNEKLFF
TRBJ1-3	TRBD1	TRBV18	-	TGTGCCAGCTCACTCTCCGGACAGGGAAGAAACACCATATATTTT	CASSLSGQGRNTIYF
TRBJ2-1	-	TRBV29-1	-	TGCAGCGCTCCCAAAACGCCGGTGGTAGACAATGAGCAGTTCTTC	CSAPKTPVVDNEQFF
TRBJ2-1	-	TRBV3-1/TRBV3-2	-	TGTGCCAGCAGGCAGGTTTTTGCGAGCAATGAGCAGTTCTTC	CASRQVFASNEQFF
TRBJ2-7	-	TRBV2	few	TGTGCCAGCAGTGTCGTCTGGCGATTCCAGGGAGGTTACGAGCAGTACTTC	CASSVVWRFQGGYEQYF
TRBJ2-5	TRBD2	TRBV11-3	-	TGTGCCAGCAGCAGGGGACTAGCGGGAGGGCAAGAGACCCAGTACTTC	CASSRGLAGGQETQYF
TRBJ1-1	TRBD1	TRBV4-2	-	TGTGCCAGCAGCCAAGATACAGGGGTGTGGGGGAACACTGAAGCTTTCTTT	CASSQDTGVWGNTEAFF
TRBJ2-5	TRBD2	TRBV7-3	-	TGTGCCAGCAGCCTCCAAACGGGGGGGACCCAGTACTTC	CASSLQTGGTQYF
TRBJ2-3	TRBD1	TRBV7-3	-	TGTGCCAGCAGCTTAACGGGACAGGATACGCAGTATTTT	CASSLTGQDTQYF
TRBJ2-7	-	TRBV30	-	TGTGCCTGGAGTCTCTCCCCCTCCTACGAGCAGTACTTC	CAWSLSPSYEQYF
TRBJ1-2	-	TRBV6-5	-	TGTGCCAGCATGGCAGTGGGAGATCGCTTGGGCTACACCTTC	CASMAVGDRLGYTF
TRBJ2-3	-	TRBV3-1/TRBV3-2	-	TGTGCCAGCAGCCAATCCGCAGATACGCAGTATTTT	CASSQSADTQYF
TRBJ2-1	TRBD2	TRBV5-1	-	TGCGCCAGCAGCTCGTGGACTAGCGGGCCGAATGAGCAGTTCTTC	CASSSWTSGPNEQFF
TRBJ1-1	-	TRBV27	-	TGTGCCAGCAGTGGACTGACCGAAGCTTTCTTT	CASSGLTEAFF
TRBJ2-3	-	TRBV11-2	once	TGTGCCAGCAGCTTAGCCTCTGCGTCGGATACGCAGTATTTT	CASSLASASDTQYF
TRBJ1-1	TRBD1	TRBV19	-	TGTGCCAGTAGTATGGGAAGGGGGCTAGAGGCTTTCTTT	CASSMGRGLEAFF
TRBJ2-7	TRBD2	TRBV28	-	TGTGCCAGCAGACTAGCGGGAGAATTCTACGAGCAGTACTTC	CASRLAGEFYEQYF
TRBJ2-2	-	TRBV19	-	TGTGCCAGTTCCTTAAGCGGGCCTGCGAACACCGGGGAGCTGTTTTTT	CASSLSGPANTGELFF
TRBJ1-4	-	TRBV5-6	-	TGTGCCAGCAGCTTGGACGACGGAAGGGGAGAAAAACTGTTTTTT	CASSLDDGRGEKLFF
TRBJ1-1	-	TRBV2	-	TGTGCCAGCAGCCACCGGACTGGGAGGCAGAACACTGAAGCTTTCTTT	CASSHRTGRQNTEAFF
TRBJ2-1	TRBD2	TRBV28	-	TGTGCCAGCAGTCCCCTAGCGGGAGGCGTCTACAATGAGCAGTTCTTC	CASSPLAGGVYNEQFF
TRBJ2-1	TRBD2	TRBV19	-	TGTGCCAGTAGTATAGATCGTGCGGGAGGCACAAATGAGCAGTTCTTC	CASSIDRAGGTNEQFF
TRBJ2-3	TRBD1	TRBV4-1	-	TGCGCCAGCAGCCACACAGGGGTCGGCGTTCGTATAGATACGCAGTATTTT	CASSHTGVGVRIDTQYF
TRBJ2-7	-	TRBV6-1	few	TGTGCCAGCAGTGAATCGGCAGGGAGGTACGAGCAGTACTTC	CASSESAGRYEQYF
TRBJ2-7	TRBD1	TRBV25-1	-	TGTGCCAGCAGTGGTCAGGGGGCTATCCACGAGCAGTACTTC	CASSGQGAIHEQYF
TRBJ2-5	TRBD2	TRBV6-2/TRBV6-3	-	TGTGCCAGCAGTTACTCGGCGGGAGTGAGAGAGACCCAGTACTTC	CASSYSAGVRETQYF
TRBJ1-1	-	TRBV27	-	TGTGCCAGCAGTTTAACCCGACAGCCGAACACTGAAGCTTTCTTT	CASSLTRQPNTEAFF
TRBJ1-6	-	TRBV11-2	many	TGTGCCAGCGGCCCGGGTAATTCACCCCTCCACTTT	CASGPGNSPLHF
TRBJ1-1	-	TRBV29-1	-	TGCAGCGTTGGTGGAAAATTGTTAGGGTCCCCCGGGGACACTGAAGCTTTCTTT	CSVGGKLLGSPGDTEAFF
TRBJ1-1	-	TRBV11-1	-	TGTGCCAGCAACGAGGGGGTGGGTAGCACTGAAGCTTTCTTT	CASNEGVGSTEAFF
TRBJ2-1	-	TRBV18	-	TGTGCCAGCTGCGCAGGCGTCGTTCAGGGGTTCGATGAGCAGTTCTTC	CASCAGVVQGFDEQFF
TRBJ1-4	-	TRBV7-9	-	TGTGCCAGCAGCTTACGTCAGGGGACTGAAAAACTGTTTTTT	CASSLRQGTEKLFF
TRBJ2-3	TRBD2	TRBV15	-	TGTGCCACCAGCAGTAGGGTGCTGTCTAGCGGGGATACGCAGTATTTT	CATSSRVLSSGDTQYF
TRBJ2-3	TRBD2	TRBV4-2	-	TGTGCCAGCAGCCAAGAACCCAAGGGGACTAGTTTAAGAGATACGCAGTATTTT	CASSQEPKGTSLRDTQYF
TRBJ2-2	-	TRBV3-1/TRBV3-2	-	TGTGCCAGCAGCCAATCAGCCGGGGAGCTGTTTTTT	CASSQSAGELFF
TRBJ1-2	-	TRBV6-5	-	TGTGCCAGCAGTTACTCCATGAGTTTGAATGGCTACACCTTC	CASSYSMSLNGYTF
TRBJ2-1	-	TRBV15	-	TGTGCCACCAGCAGAGTTGGACTCCCAGGTATCAATGAGCAGTTCTTC	CATSRVGLPGINEQFF
TRBJ2-3	TRBD1	TRBV5-4	-	TGTGCCAGCAGCCCAAATACAGGGGTGGGGGATACGCAGTATTTT	CASSPNTGVGDTQYF
TRBJ1-1	-	TRBV4-1	-	TGCGCCAGCAGCCACTCGGGACGGCTACAGGGTGAAGCTTTCTTT	CASSHSGRLQGEAFF
TRBJ1-3	TRBD1	TRBV12-5	-	TGTGCTAGTGGTTTGGTACAAGGGACAGCTGGAAACACCATATATTTT	CASGLVQGTAGNTIYF